The 2 T cell receptor beta chains below all came from one sample that was sequenced in a study of vaccination and CD4 T cells after COVID-19. Which antigens these TCRs recognize remains unknown. Noted treatment: approximately nine-day PBMC culture with coronavirus spike peptide pools or control peptides (ViraFEST assay). Researchers used the Oncomine TCR Beta short-read assay to sequence DNA from cultured CD4+ T cells. TCRdb reprocessed the PCR reads via MiXCR and lists one record per CDR3 protein. The sample includes around 20,000 distinct CDR3 sequences, around 50% seen only once; the top ten take about 6.5%. The material sequenced was CD4+ T cells from blood, cultured in vitro. These receptors were taken from a human donor who had recovered from COVID-19.

Here the CDR3 DNA reads TGTGCCAGCAACATAGCGGGAGGGCCGGGGGAGCAGTACTTC. It yields the protein CASNIAGGPGEQYF. V is TRBV12-3 or TRBV12-4 and J is TRBJ2-7; 11 bases agree with TRBD2. Unmatched junction bases numbered 9, after V lost 7 bases and J lost 7 bases. There are 14 residues in the CDR3.

The chain uses TRBV10-2 and TRBJ1-6; 7 bases map to TRBD1. Unmatched junction bases numbered 7, after V lost 7 bases and J lost 7 bases. The CDR3 length is 14 residues. Germline lookup yields CDR1 WSHSY and CDR2 SAAADI. The CDR3 spells CASTPTGRNSPLHF. CDR3 nucleotides: TGCGCCAGCACTCCGACAGGGAGAAATTCACCCCTCCACTTT.